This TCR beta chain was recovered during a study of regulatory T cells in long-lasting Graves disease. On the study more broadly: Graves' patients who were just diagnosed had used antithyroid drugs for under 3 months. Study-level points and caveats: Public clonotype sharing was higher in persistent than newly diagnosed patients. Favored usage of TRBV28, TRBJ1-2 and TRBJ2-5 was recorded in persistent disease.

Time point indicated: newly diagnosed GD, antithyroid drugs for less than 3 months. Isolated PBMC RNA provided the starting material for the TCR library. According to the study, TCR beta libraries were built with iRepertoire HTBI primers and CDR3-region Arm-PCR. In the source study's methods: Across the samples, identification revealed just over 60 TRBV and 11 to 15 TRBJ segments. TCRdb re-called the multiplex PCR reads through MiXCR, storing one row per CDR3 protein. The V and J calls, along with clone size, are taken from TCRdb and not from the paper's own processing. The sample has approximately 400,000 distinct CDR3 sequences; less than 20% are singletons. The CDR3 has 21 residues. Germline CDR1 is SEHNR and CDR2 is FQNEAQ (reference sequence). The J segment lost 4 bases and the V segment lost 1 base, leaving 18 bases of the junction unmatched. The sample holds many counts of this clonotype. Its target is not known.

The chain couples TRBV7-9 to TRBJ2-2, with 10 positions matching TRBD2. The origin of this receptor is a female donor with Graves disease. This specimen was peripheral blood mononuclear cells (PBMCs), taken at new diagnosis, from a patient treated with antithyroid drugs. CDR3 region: CASSLDRGLAGGPASTGELFF. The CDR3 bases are TGTGCCAGCAGCTTAGACAGGGGGTTAGCGGGAGGCCCGGCGAGCACCGGGGAGCTGTTTTTT.